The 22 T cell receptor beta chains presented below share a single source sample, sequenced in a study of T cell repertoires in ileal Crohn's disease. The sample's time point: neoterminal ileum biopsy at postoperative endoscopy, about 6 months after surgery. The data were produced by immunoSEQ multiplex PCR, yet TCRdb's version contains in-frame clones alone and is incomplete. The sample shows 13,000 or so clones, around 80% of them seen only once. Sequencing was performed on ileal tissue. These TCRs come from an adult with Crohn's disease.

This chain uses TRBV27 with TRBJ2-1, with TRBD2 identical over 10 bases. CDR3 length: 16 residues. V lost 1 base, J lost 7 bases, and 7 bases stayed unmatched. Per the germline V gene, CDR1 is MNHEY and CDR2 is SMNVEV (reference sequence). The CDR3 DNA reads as TGTGCCAGCAGTTTATTTACGCTAGCGGGAGAAAATGAGCAGTTCTTC. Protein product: CASSLFTLAGENEQFF.

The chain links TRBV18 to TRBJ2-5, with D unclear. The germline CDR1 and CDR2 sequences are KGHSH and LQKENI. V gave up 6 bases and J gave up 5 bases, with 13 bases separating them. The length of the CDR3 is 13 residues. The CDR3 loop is CASSVVPSETQYF. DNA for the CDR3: TGTGCCAGCTCGGTAGTCCCTTCGGAGACCCAGTACTTC.

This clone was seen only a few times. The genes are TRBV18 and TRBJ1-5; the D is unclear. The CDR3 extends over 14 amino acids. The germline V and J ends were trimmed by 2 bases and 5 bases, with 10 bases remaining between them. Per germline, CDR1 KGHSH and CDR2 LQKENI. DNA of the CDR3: TGTGCCAGCTCACCAGGCCCTGCGGATCAGCCCCAGCATTTT. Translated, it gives CASSPGPADQPQHF.

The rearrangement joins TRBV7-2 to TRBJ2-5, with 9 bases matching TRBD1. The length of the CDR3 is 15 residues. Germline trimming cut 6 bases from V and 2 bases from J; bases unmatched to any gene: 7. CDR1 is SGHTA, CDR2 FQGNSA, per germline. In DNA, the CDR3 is TGTGCCAGCAGATCAGAGGGGACAGGGCAAGAGACCCAGTACTTC. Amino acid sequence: CASRSEGTGQETQYF. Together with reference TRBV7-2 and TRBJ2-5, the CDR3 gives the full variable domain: GAGVSQSPSNKVTEKGKDVELRCDPISGHTALYWYRQSLGQGLEFLIYFQGNSAPDKSGLPSDRFSAERTGGSVSTLTIQRTQQEDSAVYLCASRSEGTGQETQYFGPGTRLLVL.

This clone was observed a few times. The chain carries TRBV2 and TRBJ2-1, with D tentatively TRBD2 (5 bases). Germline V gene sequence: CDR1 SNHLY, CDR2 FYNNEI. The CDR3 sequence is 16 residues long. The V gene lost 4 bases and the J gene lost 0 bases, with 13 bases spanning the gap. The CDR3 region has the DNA TGTGCCAGCAGTGGAGGGAGCCCTAGCTCCTACAATGAGCAGTTCTTC. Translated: CASSGGSPSSYNEQFF.

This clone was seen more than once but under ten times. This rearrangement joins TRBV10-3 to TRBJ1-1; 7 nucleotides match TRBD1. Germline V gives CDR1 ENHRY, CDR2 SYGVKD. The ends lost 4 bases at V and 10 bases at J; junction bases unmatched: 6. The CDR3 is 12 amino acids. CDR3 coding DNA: TGTGCCATCAGTGGAGGGACAGTGTCAGCTTTCTTT. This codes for CAISGGTVSAFF.

CDR3 region: CASRGGQVTDEQFF. CDR3 sequence (DNA): TGTGCCAGCAGGGGGGGACAGGTAACAGATGAGCAGTTCTTC. This sequence joins TRBV2 and TRBJ2-1; 8 positions match TRBD1. This CDR3 region has 14 residues. The germline CDR1 and CDR2 sequences are SNHLY and FYNNEI. V was pared by 6 bases and J by 8 bases, with 9 bases of the junction left unmatched.

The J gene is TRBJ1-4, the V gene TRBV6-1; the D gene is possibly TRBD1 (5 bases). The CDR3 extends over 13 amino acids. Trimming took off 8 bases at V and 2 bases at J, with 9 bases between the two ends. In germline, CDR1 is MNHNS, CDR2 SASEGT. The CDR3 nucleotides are TGTGCCAGCTCACAGGTGACTAATGAAAAACTGTTTTTT. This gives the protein CASSQVTNEKLFF.

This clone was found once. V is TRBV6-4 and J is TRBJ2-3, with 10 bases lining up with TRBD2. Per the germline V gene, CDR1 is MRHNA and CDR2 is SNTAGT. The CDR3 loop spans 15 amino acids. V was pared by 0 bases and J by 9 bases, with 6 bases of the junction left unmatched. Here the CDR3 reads CASSDSIAGGSTQYF. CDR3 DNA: TGTGCCAGCAGTGACTCGATAGCGGGAGGCTCGACGCAGTATTTT.

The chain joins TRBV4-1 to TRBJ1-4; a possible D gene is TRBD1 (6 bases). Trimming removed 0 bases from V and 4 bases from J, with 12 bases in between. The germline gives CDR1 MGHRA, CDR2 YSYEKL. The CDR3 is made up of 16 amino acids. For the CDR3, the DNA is TGCGCCAGCAGCCAAGATTGGGGGGGCCATAATGAAAAACTGTTTTTT. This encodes CASSQDWGGHNEKLFF.

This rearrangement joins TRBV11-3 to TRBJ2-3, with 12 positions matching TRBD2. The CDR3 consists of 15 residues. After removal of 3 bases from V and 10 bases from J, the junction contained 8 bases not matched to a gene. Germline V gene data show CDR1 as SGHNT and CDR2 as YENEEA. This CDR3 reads CASSLGLAGRGAQYF. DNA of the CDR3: TGTGCCAGCAGCTTGGGACTAGCGGGCCGCGGGGCGCAGTATTTT. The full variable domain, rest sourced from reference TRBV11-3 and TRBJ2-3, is EAGVVQSPRYKIIEKKQPVAFWCNPISGHNTLYWYLQNLGQGPELLIRYENEEAVDDSQLPKDRFSAERLKGVDSTLKIQPAELGDSAVYLCASSLGLAGRGAQYFGPGTRLTVL.

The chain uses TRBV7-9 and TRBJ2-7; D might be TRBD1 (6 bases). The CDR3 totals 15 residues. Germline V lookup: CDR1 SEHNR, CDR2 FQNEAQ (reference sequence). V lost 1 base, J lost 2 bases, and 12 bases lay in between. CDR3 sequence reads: CASSLGGTKTYEQYF. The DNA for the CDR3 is TGTGCCAGCAGCTTAGGGGGGACAAAGACCTACGAGCAGTACTTC.

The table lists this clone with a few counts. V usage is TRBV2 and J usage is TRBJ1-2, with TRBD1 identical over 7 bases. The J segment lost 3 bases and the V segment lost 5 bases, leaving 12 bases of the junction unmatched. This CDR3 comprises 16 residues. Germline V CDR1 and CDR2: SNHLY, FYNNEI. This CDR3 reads CASSYYTLDRYYGYTF. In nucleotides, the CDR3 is TGTGCCAGCAGTTATTACACTTTGGACAGGTACTATGGCTACACCTTC.

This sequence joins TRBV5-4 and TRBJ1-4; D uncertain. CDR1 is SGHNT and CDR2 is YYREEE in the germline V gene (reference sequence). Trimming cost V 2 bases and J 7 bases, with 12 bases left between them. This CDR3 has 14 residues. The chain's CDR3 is CASSFMVTPEKLFF. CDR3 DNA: TGTGCCAGCAGCTTCATGGTTACACCTGAAAAACTGTTTTTT.

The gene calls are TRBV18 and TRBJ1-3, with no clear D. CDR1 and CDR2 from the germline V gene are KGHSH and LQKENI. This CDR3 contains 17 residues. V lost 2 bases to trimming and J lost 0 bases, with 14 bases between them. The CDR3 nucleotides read TGTGCCAGCTCACCAGAGGTGGCGCGGAGCTCTGGAAACACCATATATTTT. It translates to CASSPEVARSSGNTIYF.

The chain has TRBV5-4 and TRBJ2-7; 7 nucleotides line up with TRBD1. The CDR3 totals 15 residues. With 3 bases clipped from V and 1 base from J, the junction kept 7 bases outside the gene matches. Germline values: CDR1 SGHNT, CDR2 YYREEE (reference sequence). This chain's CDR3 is CASSSGQAKSYEQYF. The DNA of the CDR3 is TGTGCCAGCAGCTCTGGACAGGCGAAATCCTACGAGCAGTACTTC.

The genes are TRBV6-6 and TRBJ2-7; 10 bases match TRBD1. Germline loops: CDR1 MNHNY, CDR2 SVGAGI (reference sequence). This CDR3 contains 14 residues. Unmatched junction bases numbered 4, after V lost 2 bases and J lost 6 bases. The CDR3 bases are TGTGCCAGCAGTTACGACAGGGGGCGGAGCGAGCAGTACTTC. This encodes CASSYDRGRSEQYF.

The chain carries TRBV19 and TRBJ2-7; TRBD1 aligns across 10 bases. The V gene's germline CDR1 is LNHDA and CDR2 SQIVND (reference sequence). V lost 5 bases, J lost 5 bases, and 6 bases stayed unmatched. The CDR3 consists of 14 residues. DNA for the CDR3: TGTGCCAGTAGTGCGAGGGACAGGGGCCACGAGCAGTACTTC. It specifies CASSARDRGHEQYF.

The CDR3: CASSDGGIEGQYF. CDR3 DNA: TGCGCCAGCAGTGATGGCGGAATCGAGGGGCAGTACTTC. This chain links TRBV10-1 with TRBJ2-7; the D gene is possibly TRBD2 (5 bases). The germline gives CDR1 WNHNN, CDR2 SYGVQD (reference sequence). The CDR3 runs to 13 residues. Between the trimmed V and J ends, which lost 3 bases and 9 bases, there was a span of 15 bases.

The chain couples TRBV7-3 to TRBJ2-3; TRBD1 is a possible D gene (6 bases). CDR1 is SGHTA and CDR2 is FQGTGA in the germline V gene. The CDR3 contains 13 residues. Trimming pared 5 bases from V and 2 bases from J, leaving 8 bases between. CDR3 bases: TGTGCCAGCAGCCGGACAGTCACAGATACGCAGTATTTT. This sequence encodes CASSRTVTDTQYF.

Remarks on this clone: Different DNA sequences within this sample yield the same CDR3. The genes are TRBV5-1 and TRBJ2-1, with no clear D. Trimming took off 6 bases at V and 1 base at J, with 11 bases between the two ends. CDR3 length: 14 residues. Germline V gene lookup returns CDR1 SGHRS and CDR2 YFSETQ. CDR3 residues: CASKSGGSYNEQFF. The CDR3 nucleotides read TGCGCCAGCAAATCGGGTGGGTCCTACAATGAGCAGTTCTTC.

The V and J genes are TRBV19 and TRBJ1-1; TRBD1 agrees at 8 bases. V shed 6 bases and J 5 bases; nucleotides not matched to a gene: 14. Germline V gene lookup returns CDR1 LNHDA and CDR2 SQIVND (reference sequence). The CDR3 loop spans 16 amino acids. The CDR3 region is CASSNLNPGGRTEAFF. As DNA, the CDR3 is TGTGCCAGTAGCAACCTCAACCCAGGGGGCAGGACTGAAGCTTTCTTT.